A selection of T cell receptor beta chains follows, all from one sample in a study of blood T cells in healthy people across ages. TCRdb used MiXCR to reprocess the 5' RACE reads, holding one entry per CDR3 protein. This sample yields more than 900,000 distinct CDR3 sequences, of which roughly a quarter are seen a single time; less than 0.85% belongs to the top ten. These data were also filed under a second study, of T cells of mothers and their children.

The source material was blood. These receptors came from a girl between 2 and 10 years old in good health. CDR3s include the opening cysteine and the closing phenylalanine or tryptophan. Fields, in order: V gene, J gene, D gene, clone size, CDR3 protein, CDR3 DNA. The D gene is left open where the match is weak. Clone size appears in some rows only: once, few, many, or a class for an expanded clone.

TRBV27,TRBJ1-1,TRBD1,few,CASSHQGGTEAFF,TGTGCCAGCAGCCATCAGGGGGGCACTGAAGCTTTCTTT
TRBV10-3,TRBJ2-7,TRBD2,.,CAISERTGGDEQYF,TGTGCCATCAGTGAAAGGACGGGGGGGGACGAGCAGTACTTC
TRBV19,TRBJ1-2,TRBD1,few,CASSIDRDREYGYTF,TGTGCCAGTAGTATAGATCGGGACAGAGAGTATGGCTACACCTTC
TRBV27,TRBJ1-1,.,few,CVSSPGVDTEAFF,TGTGTCAGCAGTCCGGGGGTCGACACTGAAGCTTTCTTT
TRBV29-1,TRBJ2-1,.,.,CSATGPLYNEQFF,TGCAGCGCAACAGGGCCGCTTTACAATGAGCAGTTCTTC
TRBV3-1,TRBJ2-7,TRBD2,.,CASSPRASGREQYF,TGTGCCAGCAGCCCACGGGCTAGCGGTCGCGAGCAGTACTTC
TRBV15,TRBJ1-1,.,once,CATSVGVGTEAFF,TGTGCCACCAGCGTAGGGGTGGGCACTGAAGCTTTCTTT
TRBV4-2,TRBJ1-4,.,few,CASSQDLGEGEKLFF,TGTGCCAGCAGCCAAGATCTCGGGGAAGGAGAAAAACTGTTTTTT
TRBV13,TRBJ1-2,.,many,CASSSRGDEHYYGYTF,TGTGCCAGCAGTTCTCGGGGAGACGAACATTACTATGGCTACACCTTC
TRBV7-9,TRBJ2-5,.,.,CASSLEPTSQETQYF,TGTGCCAGCAGCTTAGAGCCTACCAGTCAAGAGACCCAGTACTTC
TRBV20-1,TRBJ2-7,TRBD2,few,CSARREGTYEQYF,TGCAGTGCTCGGCGGGAGGGAACCTACGAGCAGTACTTC
TRBV28,TRBJ1-2,.,few,CASSFGWTVNGYTF,TGTGCCAGCAGTTTTGGTTGGACAGTCAATGGCTACACCTTC
TRBV28,TRBJ1-4,.,.,CASSPGTLATNEKLFF,TGTGCCAGCAGTCCCGGGACCCTTGCAACTAATGAAAAACTGTTTTTT
TRBV29-1,TRBJ2-5,TRBD1,.,CSVPTGGDETQYF,TGCAGCGTTCCGACAGGGGGGGACGAGACCCAGTACTTC
TRBV9,TRBJ2-4,TRBD1,.,CASSARQGLSNIQYF,TGTGCCAGCAGCGCCCGACAGGGGCTGTCAAACATTCAGTACTTC
TRBV7-2,TRBJ2-7,.,.,CASSAPGSPKYEQYF,TGTGCCAGCAGCGCCCCAGGTTCCCCTAAGTACGAGCAGTACTTC
TRBV6-6,TRBJ1-2,.,.,CASSSQLQGYGYTF,TGTGCCAGCAGTTCTCAACTCCAGGGGTATGGCTACACCTTC
TRBV29-1,TRBJ2-7,.,.,CSVASGTYEQYF,TGCAGCGTTGCCTCAGGGACGTACGAGCAGTACTTC
TRBV12-3/TRBV12-4,TRBJ1-2,TRBD1,few,CASSRGQGGYGYTF,TGTGCCAGCAGCCGGGGACAGGGTGGCTATGGCTACACCTTC
TRBV7-2,TRBJ2-7,.,few,CASRSGPKGEQYF,TGTGCCAGCAGATCTGGACCAAAGGGAGAGCAGTACTTC
TRBV25-1,TRBJ1-6,.,.,CASSDPGRGSYNSPLHF,TGTGCCAGCAGTGATCCGGGGAGGGGCTCCTATAATTCACCCCTCCACTTT
TRBV27,TRBJ2-1,.,few,CAGTMSSYNEQFF,TGTGCCGGCACTATGAGCTCCTACAATGAGCAGTTCTTC
TRBV20-1,TRBJ1-4,.,.,CSASWDEKLFF,TGCAGTGCTAGCTGGGATGAAAAACTGTTTTTT
TRBV29-1,TRBJ2-4,.,.,CSVAGHPLAKNIQYF,TGCAGCGTAGCGGGACACCCGCTAGCCAAAAACATTCAGTACTTC
TRBV6-4,TRBJ2-1,.,few,CASSDEPTGGYNEQFF,TGTGCCAGCAGTGACGAACCGACAGGAGGATACAATGAGCAGTTCTTC
TRBV20-1,TRBJ2-5,.,.,CSAQEWEGETQYF,TGCAGTGCCCAGGAGTGGGAAGGGGAGACCCAGTACTTC
TRBV7-2,TRBJ2-7,.,.,CASSFALEGGDYEQYF,TGTGCCAGCAGCTTTGCCTTAGAAGGGGGGGACTACGAGCAGTACTTC
TRBV12-3/TRBV12-4,TRBJ1-4,.,.,CASSLKGGKLFF,TGTGCCAGCAGTTTGAAGGGTGGGAAACTGTTTTTT
TRBV27,TRBJ2-4,TRBD1,many,CASSSRDRQNIQYF,TGTGCCAGCAGTAGCCGGGACAGGCAAAACATTCAGTACTTC
TRBV18,TRBJ2-2,.,.,CASSPDKTGELFF,TGTGCCAGCTCACCGGACAAGACCGGGGAGCTGTTTTTT
TRBV28,TRBJ2-1,TRBD1,.,CASSPPGQGDEQFF,TGTGCCAGCAGCCCTCCGGGACAGGGTGATGAGCAGTTCTTC
TRBV13,TRBJ2-5,TRBD2,few,CASSPGTREETQYF,TGTGCCAGCAGCCCCGGGACTAGAGAAGAGACCCAGTACTTC
TRBV20-1,TRBJ1-4,.,.,CSARDLAKGEKLFF,TGCAGTGCTAGAGATCTGGCCAAGGGTGAAAAACTGTTCTTT
TRBV5-4,TRBJ2-5,TRBD2,.,CASSPGLDMETQYF,TGTGCCAGCAGCCCCGGACTAGATATGGAGACCCAGTACTTC
TRBV12-3/TRBV12-4,TRBJ2-3,TRBD2,.,CASSLGPMGLAGSADAQYF,TGTGCCAGCAGTTTAGGGCCCATGGGACTAGCGGGGAGCGCAGATGCGCAGTATTTT
TRBV12-3/TRBV12-4,TRBJ1-1,.,.,CASSDTANTEAFF,TGTGCCAGCAGTGATACAGCGAACACTGAAGCTTTCTTT
TRBV5-5,TRBJ1-2,.,.,CASSPAGTVNYGYTF,TGTGCCAGCAGCCCGGCGGGGACGGTAAACTATGGCTACACCTTC
TRBV20-1,TRBJ2-7,TRBD2,.,CSATSGRTYEQYF,TGCAGTGCTACTAGCGGGAGGACCTACGAGCAGTACTTC
TRBV4-1,TRBJ2-1,TRBD2,.,CASSQPPSGRYNEQFF,TGCGCCAGCAGCCAACCGCCTAGCGGGAGGTATAATGAGCAGTTCTTC
TRBV11-2,TRBJ2-1,TRBD1,.,CASSPDRVIINEQFF,TGTGCCAGCAGCCCCGACAGGGTTATCATCAATGAGCAGTTCTTC
TRBV10-3,TRBJ2-5,TRBD1,.,CAISGVLQEGGQETQYF,TGTGCCATCAGTGGGGTGCTCCAGGAAGGGGGCCAGGAGACCCAGTACTTC
TRBV9,TRBJ1-3,TRBD1,.,CASSPGWTGTLARGTIYF,TGTGCCAGCAGCCCCGGATGGACAGGGACTCTAGCCAGGGGAACCATATATTTT
TRBV5-1,TRBJ2-3,.,few,CASSLLRGLTDTQYF,TGCGCCAGCAGCTTGTTGCGGGGACTCACAGATACGCAGTATTTT
TRBV6-1,TRBJ2-1,TRBD2,.,CASSATTGLAGGNEQFF,TGTGCCAGCAGTGCGACGACCGGGCTAGCGGGAGGAAATGAGCAGTTCTTC
TRBV7-8,TRBJ1-6,TRBD1,few,CASSLTRTGQNSPLHF,TGTGCCAGCAGCTTAACAAGGACAGGGCAGAATTCACCCCTCCACTTT
TRBV7-3,TRBJ2-1,.,few,CASSLNTGSYNNEQFF,TGTGCCAGCAGCTTAAACACCGGGAGTTATAACAATGAGCAGTTCTTC
TRBV12-3/TRBV12-4,TRBJ2-1,.,few,CASSLRIAYNEQFF,TGTGCCAGCAGTTTGAGGATTGCCTACAATGAGCAGTTCTTC
TRBV20-1,TRBJ2-2,.,few,CSAIIGGGGSGELFF,TGCAGTGCTATCATAGGTGGAGGAGGTAGCGGGGAGCTGTTTTTT
TRBV20-1,TRBJ2-5,TRBD2,few,CSARPLTSGTETQYF,TGCAGTGCTAGGCCCCTGACTAGCGGGACCGAGACCCAGTACTTC
TRBV29-1,TRBJ1-4,.,few,CSVNPGGEKLFF,TGCAGCGTGAATCCGGGCGGCGAAAAACTGTTTTTT
TRBV6-5,TRBJ2-1,.,.,CASSSQQGNHEQFF,TGTGCCAGCAGCTCCCAACAGGGTAACCATGAGCAGTTCTTC
TRBV6-6,TRBJ2-5,.,.,CASSYASNRETQYF,TGTGCCAGCAGTTACGCTAGCAACCGAGAGACCCAGTACTTC
TRBV7-9,TRBJ2-3,.,.,CASNQGADTQYF,TGTGCCAGCAACCAAGGAGCGGATACGCAGTATTTT
TRBV20-1,TRBJ2-1,.,few,CSARDKYGNEQFF,TGCAGTGCTAGAGATAAATACGGGAATGAGCAGTTCTTC